Presented here are 12 T cell receptor beta chains from one specimen sequenced in a study of early T cells in non-severe SARS-CoV-2 infection. TCRdb re-called the 5' RACE reads through MiXCR, storing one row per CDR3 protein. Among 70,000 or so distinct CDR3 sequences listed, roughly a tenth were seen once. The sequencing used whole blood, collected at baseline. Every receptor here comes from an adult who was a healthcare worker with PCR-confirmed SARS-CoV-2 infection or an uninfected control (not recorded which).

The chain links TRBV7-2 to TRBJ2-2; either TRBD1 or TRBD2 may fit D (5 bases each). The CDR3 contains 16 residues. The V gene's germline CDR1 is SGHTA and CDR2 FQGNSA. Trimming removed 7 bases at V and 5 bases at J, with 20 bases between. The CDR3 DNA is TGTGCCAGCAACCCATGGGGCGGGCTTACTACCGGGGAGCTGTTTTTT. As protein: CASNPWGGLTTGELFF.

This clonotype occurred a few times. The CDR3 loop is CASRRDSSENQPQHF. DNA for the CDR3: TGTGCCAGCAGGAGGGACAGCTCAGAAAATCAGCCCCAGCATTTT. The rearrangement links TRBV12-3 or TRBV12-4 to TRBJ1-5; TRBD1 matches 7 bases. J gave up 4 bases and V 6 bases, and 9 bases lay outside the gene matches. The CDR3 loop spans 15 amino acids.

This clonotype appeared a few times. The gene calls are TRBV24-1 and TRBJ1-5; maybe TRBD1 (5 bases). This CDR3 has 14 amino acids. V was cut by 5 bases and J by 5 bases, with 12 bases left in between. Germline assignment: CDR1 KGHDR and CDR2 SFDVKD. The CDR3 reads CATSVGGFDQPQHF. CDR3 DNA: TGTGCCACCAGTGTCGGGGGGTTTGATCAGCCCCAGCATTTT.

This clonotype was observed a handful of times. This sequence joins TRBV12-3 or TRBV12-4 and TRBJ1-4; a possible D gene is TRBD1 (5 bases). The CDR3 runs 14 residues. Trimming stripped 1 base from V and 6 bases from J, with 9 bases between. The CDR3 coding sequence is TGTGCCAGCAGTTTAGAGGTCAGGGATGAAAAACTGTTTTTT. Its translation: CASSLEVRDEKLFF.

This clonotype was counted many times. This chain uses TRBV11-2 with TRBJ1-3, with no clear D. CDR1 and CDR2 (germline): SGHAT, FQNNGV. V lost 5 bases, J lost 4 bases, and 15 bases lay in between. The CDR3 runs to 15 residues. The CDR3 nucleotides read TGTGCCAGCAGCCCTTTGACCGCGACGGGAAACACCATATATTTT. Protein sequence: CASSPLTATGNTIYF.

This clonotype was seen more than once but under ten times. The V gene is TRBV5-4, the J gene TRBJ2-5, with 8 bases fitting TRBD2. Germline loops: CDR1 SGHNT, CDR2 YYREEE (reference sequence). CDR3 length equals 16 residues. The V and J ends lost 0 bases and 2 bases, in that order; junction bases with no gene match: 6. In nucleotides, the CDR3 is TGTGCCAGCAGCTTGGAGTTGGCGGGGGGTCAAGAGACCCAGTACTTC. Amino acid sequence: CASSLELAGGQETQYF. The whole variable domain, remainder taken from reference TRBV5-4 and TRBJ2-5, is ETGVTQSPTHLIKTRGQQVTLRCSSQSGHNTVSWYQQALGQGPQFIFQYYREEENGRGNFPPRFSGLQFPNYSSELNVNALELDDSALYLCASSLELAGGQETQYFGPGTRLLVL.

The CDR3 region is CASSPEVMNTEAFF. CDR3 nucleotide sequence: TGTGCCAGCTCACCTGAGGTAATGAACACTGAAGCTTTCTTT. The rearrangement joins TRBV18 to TRBJ1-1, with no clear D. Looked up from germline, CDR1 is KGHSH and CDR2 is LQKENI. The V end was cut by 3 bases, the J end by 0 bases, with 8 bases between. This CDR3 is built from 14 residues.

V gene TRBV6-2 or TRBV6-3 combines with J gene TRBJ1-1, with D tentatively TRBD1 (6 bases). This CDR3 is 14 amino acids long. V shed 4 bases and J shed 1 base, with 10 bases lying between them. Germline V gene sequence: CDR1 MNHEY, CDR2 SVGEGT. CDR3 residues: CASSSQGPNTEAFF. The CDR3 bases are TGTGCCAGCAGTTCCCAGGGGCCGAACACTGAAGCTTTCTTT.

This chain links TRBV20-1 with TRBJ2-7; TRBD2 matches 11 bases. CDR1 DFQATT and CDR2 SNEGSKA come from the germline V gene (reference sequence). CDR3 size: 14 residues. The trim removed 5 bases at V and 2 bases at J, leaving 5 bases unmatched. CDR3 amino acids: CSAPLAGGTYEQYF. In DNA, the CDR3 is TGCAGTGCTCCCCTAGCGGGGGGCACCTACGAGCAGTACTTC.

This clonotype has a handful of counts. This chain connects TRBV7-3 to TRBJ2-6; maybe TRBD1 (6 bases). In germline, CDR1 is SGHTA, CDR2 FQGTGA. CDR3 length equals 16 residues. V was cut by 5 bases and J by 0 bases, with 11 bases left in between. CDR3 residues: CASSPEGGSGANVLTF. As DNA, the CDR3 is TGTGCCAGCAGCCCCGAAGGGGGCTCTGGGGCCAACGTCCTGACTTTC.

The rearrangement joins TRBV30 to TRBJ2-3; 11 positions match TRBD2. CDR3 size: 15 residues. Germline CDR1 reads GTSNPN; CDR2 reads SVGIG (reference sequence). The V segment lost 1 base and the J segment 9 bases; nucleotides outside the gene matches: 9. CDR3 sequence (DNA): TGTGCCTGGAGTGCGTTAGCGGGGGGGCATAAAACGCAGTATTTT. It specifies CAWSALAGGHKTQYF.

By frequency in the sample, this clonotype is medium-sized. The rearrangement uses TRBV28 and TRBJ2-7, with TRBD1 identical over 10 bases. This CDR3 region has 13 residues. The germline V gene has CDR1 MDHEN and CDR2 SYDVKM. Trimming at V came to 8 bases and at J to 6 bases, leaving 7 bases not matched to a gene. CDR3 coding DNA: TGTGCCAGCCGCGGACAGGGGGAGGGCGAGCAGTACTTC. It translates to CASRGQGEGEQYF. The variable domain in full, with the rest retrieved from reference TRBV28 and TRBJ2-7, is DVKVTQSSRYLVKRTGEKVFLECVQDMDHENMFWYRQDPGLGLRLIYFSYDVKMKEKGDIPEGYSVSREKKERFSLILESASTNQTSMYLCASRGQGEGEQYFGPGTRLTVT.